The clone carrying this T cell receptor (beta chain) was counted at least ten times. The germline gives CDR1 MNHEY, CDR2 SMNVEV (reference sequence). Trimming cost V 0 bases and J 6 bases; bases outside gene matches: 5. The CDR3 contains 14 residues. The sample comes from a study of T-cell reconstitution after alpha-beta-depleted transplantation in children. As it was prepared, the TCRbeta library received unique molecular identifiers. TCRdb used MiXCR to reprocess the PCR reads, holding one entry per CDR3 protein. The profile shows 90,000 to 100,000 distinct CDR3 sequences, roughly an eighth of them singletons.

The chain joins TRBV27 to TRBJ2-7; 7 bases agree with TRBD1. The input for sequencing was PBMCs from the stem cell graft donor, taken from the stem cell graft. This sequence was found in a human donor who donated a stem cell graft to a child with inherited bone marrow failure. The CDR3 region is CASSLSTGVLEQYF. The CDR3 DNA reads TGTGCCAGCAGTTTATCTACAGGGGTCCTCGAGCAGTACTTC.